This T cell receptor (beta chain) was found in a study of blood T cell repertoires in COVID-19. Study at large: Donors in the United States, Italy and Spain gave samples during acute or convalescent COVID-19. Nucleic acid was either cDNA or gDNA, and it came from T cells, B-cell-depleted T cells, or PBMCs.

Cohort 3 recovered donors had two negative PCRs, clearance, or symptom resolution. Trimming removed 0 bases from V and 5 bases from J; junction bases left unmatched: 3. CDR1 is SGDLS, CDR2 YYNGEE, per germline. The CDR3 covers 15 residues. Libraries were prepared by immunoSEQ multiplex PCR; TCRdb keeps only in-frame clonotypes and omits some of them. This sample yields about 230,000 clones, of which around nine tenths are seen a single time; about 10% belongs to the top ten. This sequence originates from a man younger than 40 who had recovered from COVID-19. Input material: PBMCs or T cells enriched from blood (not recorded which). The chain uses TRBV9 and TRBJ2-5, with TRBD2 matching 11 bases. The CDR3 here is CASSVGSGGAETQYF. Written as DNA, the CDR3 is TGTGCCAGCAGCGTAGGTAGCGGGGGGGCGGAGACCCAGTACTTC.